The rows below give T cell receptor beta chains drawn from one sample of a study of T cell repertoires in urothelial bladder cancer. The method was immunoSEQ multiplex PCR; TCRdb's version includes in-frame clones alone and lacks a portion of them. Here the sample spans over 10,000 clones, 66% being singletons. The sequencing sample was made of tumor-infiltrating cells from bladder cancer. All receptors derive from a human donor with urothelial carcinoma. The CDR3 runs from the conserved cysteine through the conserved F or W. The D gene is left open where the match is weak. Clone size is given for some rows only: seen once, a few or many times, or a class if the clone is expanded.

cdr3_nt	cdr3_aa	d_call	v_call	j_call	clone_size
TGTGCCAGCAGCTTAGAGAGGACAGGGGACTATGGCTACACCTTC	CASSLERTGDYGYTF	TRBD1	TRBV5-4	TRBJ1-2	NA
TGTGCCAGCAGTCAACTTCGGGGGAGACATGAAAAACTGTTTTTT	CASSQLRGRHEKLFF	NA	TRBV7-2	TRBJ1-4	few
TGTGCCAGCGCCTGGGGGGGCAATCAGCCCCAGCATTTT	CASAWGGNQPQHF	NA	TRBV7-2	TRBJ1-5	NA
TGTGCCTGGAGTTGGGGACGGCCGAACACTGAAGCTTTCTTT	CAWSWGRPNTEAFF	NA	TRBV30	TRBJ1-1	NA
TGTGCCAGCAGCGGAGGTGGGTCCTACAATGAGCAGTTCTTC	CASSGGGSYNEQFF	NA	TRBV9	TRBJ2-1	NA
TGTGCCTGGAATAAAGGACAGGGTAGTGGAGAGACCCAGTACTTC	CAWNKGQGSGETQYF	TRBD1	TRBV30	TRBJ2-5	NA
TGTGCCAGCTATCGTCCTAACTATGGCTACACCTTC	CASYRPNYGYTF	NA	TRBV5-5	TRBJ1-2	NA
TGTGCCAGCAGCGGCAGGGTTAATTCACCCCTCCACTTT	CASSGRVNSPLHF	NA	TRBV5-6	TRBJ1-6	NA
TGTGCCAGCAGCTTAGCGGGGGGGCCTGATACGCAGTATTTT	CASSLAGGPDTQYF	TRBD2	TRBV11-3	TRBJ2-3	NA
TGTGCCAGCAGCCCACGGACAAGCGGGGCCAACTATGGCTACACCTTC	CASSPRTSGANYGYTF	NA	TRBV4-2	TRBJ1-2	few
TGTGCCAGCAGCGGTGACTTCCAAGAGACCCAGTACTTC	CASSGDFQETQYF	NA	TRBV2	TRBJ2-5	NA
TGTGCCAGCTTCGGGACATTCTATGGCTACACCTTC	CASFGTFYGYTF	NA	TRBV2	TRBJ1-2	few
TGTGCCAGTATCCGGGGGGCAAGCTCCTACAATGAGCAGTTCTTC	CASIRGASSYNEQFF	NA	TRBV5-8	TRBJ2-1	NA
TGTGCCAGCAGCTCGAGTACGTGGAATTATAATTCACCCCTCCACTTT	CASSSSTWNYNSPLHF	NA	TRBV7-2	TRBJ1-6	once
TGCGCCAGCAGCCCTTCCGGGACAACGAACACCGGGGAGCTGTTTTTT	CASSPSGTTNTGELFF	NA	TRBV4-1	TRBJ2-2	NA
TGTGCCAGCAGCAGGACTCGGGGTCAGGATTCACCCCTCCACTTT	CASSRTRGQDSPLHF	NA	TRBV6-6	TRBJ1-6	NA
TGTGCCATCAGTGACCCCAGGGGAAGAACTGAAGCTTTCTTT	CAISDPRGRTEAFF	NA	TRBV10-3	TRBJ1-1	NA
TGTGCCAGCAGCCCAGGGACAATTGGAAACACCATATATTTT	CASSPGTIGNTIYF	NA	TRBV5-5	TRBJ1-3	NA
TGTGCCAGCAGTTTACAGGGGGGCTATGGCTACACCTTC	CASSLQGGYGYTF	TRBD1	TRBV6-6	TRBJ1-2	NA
TGTGCCAGTAGTATTTGGGGCCCGACAGGATTTAATGAAAAACTGTTTTTT	CASSIWGPTGFNEKLFF	NA	TRBV19	TRBJ1-4	NA
TGTGCCAGCAGCCCCCCCGGATGGGGGCGTAACACTGAAGCTTTCTTT	CASSPPGWGRNTEAFF	NA	TRBV14	TRBJ1-1	NA
TGTGCCAGCAGCTTATCGGCGGGGGTCACAGATACGCAGTATTTT	CASSLSAGVTDTQYF	TRBD2	TRBV7-3	TRBJ2-3	few
TGTGCCAGCAGCTTAAGAAGTCCCGCGGCGCAGGGGACCTATGGCTACACCTTC	CASSLRSPAAQGTYGYTF	NA	TRBV7-3	TRBJ1-2	NA
TGTGCCAGCAACATCTGGGGACAGGGCGACGAGCAGTACTTC	CASNIWGQGDEQYF	TRBD1	TRBV2	TRBJ2-7	NA
TGTGCCAGCACCCGGACCTCAAACACCGGGGAGCTGTTTTTT	CASTRTSNTGELFF	NA	TRBV9	TRBJ2-2	NA
TGCAGCCTAGGGACTAGCGGGGGGCTAAATGAGCAGTTCTTC	CSLGTSGGLNEQFF	TRBD2	TRBV29-1	TRBJ2-1	NA
TGCAGCCTCGGAACCCCAAGCCAGAAGACCCAGTACTTC	CSLGTPSQKTQYF	NA	TRBV29-1	TRBJ2-5	NA
TGTGCCAGCAGCCAGGGGACAGGGGATCGGGATACGCAGTATTTT	CASSQGTGDRDTQYF	TRBD1	TRBV7-9	TRBJ2-3	NA
TGTGCCAGCTCAGACAGGCCTCCCTATCAGCCCCAGCATTTT	CASSDRPPYQPQHF	NA	TRBV2	TRBJ1-5	NA
TGTGCCAGCAGCTTAGCCCCGACAGGGTCCCGTGAGCAGTTCTTC	CASSLAPTGSREQFF	TRBD1	TRBV7-6	TRBJ2-1	NA
TGTGCCAGCAGAACCTGGGGACAGCTCACAGATACGCAGTATTTT	CASRTWGQLTDTQYF	TRBD1	TRBV6-5	TRBJ2-3	few
TGCAGCGTTGAACAGGGTGGAAACACCATATATTTT	CSVEQGGNTIYF	NA	TRBV29-1	TRBJ1-3	once
TGTGCCAGCTCACTCACGGAGGGCGGGGATAGCAATCAGCCCCAGCATTTT	CASSLTEGGDSNQPQHF	NA	TRBV18	TRBJ1-5	NA
TGTGCCAGCACCGATATAGGACAGGGCACTGAAGCTTTCTTT	CASTDIGQGTEAFF	TRBD1	TRBV5-5	TRBJ1-1	medium-sized
TGTGCCAGCGGGAGGGGCACCGGGGAGCTGTTTTTT	CASGRGTGELFF	TRBD2	TRBV6-5	TRBJ2-2	NA
TGTGCCTGGGGGGGGGAGAGCAATCAGCCCCAGCATTTT	CAWGGESNQPQHF	NA	TRBV30	TRBJ1-5	once
TGTGCCAGCAGGGGGCAGGCCACAGATACGCAGTATTTT	CASRGQATDTQYF	NA	TRBV6-5	TRBJ2-3	NA
TGCGCCAGCAGCTTGAGAGTTAGCGGAAACACCGGGGAGCTGTTTTTT	CASSLRVSGNTGELFF	NA	TRBV5-1	TRBJ2-2	NA
TGCGCCAGCAGCCAAGATCGAGGGGTCACTGAAGCTTTCTTT	CASSQDRGVTEAFF	NA	TRBV4-1	TRBJ1-1	few
TGTGCCAGCAGCCAGGGACAGGGAGGGGAAAAACTGTTTTTT	CASSQGQGGEKLFF	TRBD1	TRBV4-2	TRBJ1-4	NA
TGTGCCACCAGCAAGACCCCCGGGGGCCATAATCGTCAGCCCCAGCATTTT	CATSKTPGGHNRQPQHF	NA	TRBV15	TRBJ1-5	NA
TGTGCCAGCAGTTACTCGTGGAGGTCCGGGGCCAACGTCCTGACTTTC	CASSYSWRSGANVLTF	NA	TRBV6-5	TRBJ2-6	NA
TGTGCCAGCAGCTCCACGGGGGCGCGAGGCTACACCTTC	CASSSTGARGYTF	NA	TRBV7-2	TRBJ1-2	NA
TGTGCCAGCAGCCCGGGACAGGGGGGCACCGGGGAGCTGTTTTTT	CASSPGQGGTGELFF	TRBD1	TRBV5-5	TRBJ2-2	NA
TGCAGTGTTCCTAACGGAGAGACCCAGTACTTC	CSVPNGETQYF	NA	TRBV20-1	TRBJ2-5	NA
TGTGCCAGCAGTCCCGGGGGCCGCTCCTACAATGAGCAGTTCTTC	CASSPGGRSYNEQFF	NA	TRBV7-2	TRBJ2-1	NA
TGTGCCAGTAAGCGTTGGGGGGAGGGGGAATTGGGTCACATTCAGCCCCAGCATTTT	CASKRWGEGELGHIQPQHF	NA	TRBV19	TRBJ1-5	NA
TGTGCCAGCGGACAGGGCAACCCAGATACGCAGTATTTT	CASGQGNPDTQYF	TRBD1	TRBV27	TRBJ2-3	NA
TGTGCCAGCAGCTTACGCCGGGCAGGGTTGGGTGAGCAGTTCTTC	CASSLRRAGLGEQFF	NA	TRBV11-2	TRBJ2-1	NA
TGTGCCAGCAGACTAGCGGGCCGCCCCGAGGATACGCAGTATTTT	CASRLAGRPEDTQYF	TRBD2	TRBV7-2	TRBJ2-3	NA
TGTGCCAGCAGCCTCTCCGGGACACAATCCTATGGCTACACCTTC	CASSLSGTQSYGYTF	NA	TRBV6-4	TRBJ1-2	NA
TGCAGCGTTGGTCCGGGACAGGGTACAGATACGCAGTATTTT	CSVGPGQGTDTQYF	TRBD1	TRBV29-1	TRBJ2-3	NA
TGCGCCAGCAGCGCCTCTAGCGGGGGGAATCAGTACTTC	CASSASSGGNQYF	TRBD2	TRBV4-3	TRBJ2-5	NA
TGTGCCAGCAGCTTAGGGGGGCTGTCAAGCTCCTACAATGAGCAGTTCTTC	CASSLGGLSSSYNEQFF	NA	TRBV11-1	TRBJ2-1	NA
TGTGCCAGCAGACCCAGGGTGGCTCCCACCAAGCAGTACTTC	CASRPRVAPTKQYF	NA	TRBV25-1	TRBJ2-7	NA